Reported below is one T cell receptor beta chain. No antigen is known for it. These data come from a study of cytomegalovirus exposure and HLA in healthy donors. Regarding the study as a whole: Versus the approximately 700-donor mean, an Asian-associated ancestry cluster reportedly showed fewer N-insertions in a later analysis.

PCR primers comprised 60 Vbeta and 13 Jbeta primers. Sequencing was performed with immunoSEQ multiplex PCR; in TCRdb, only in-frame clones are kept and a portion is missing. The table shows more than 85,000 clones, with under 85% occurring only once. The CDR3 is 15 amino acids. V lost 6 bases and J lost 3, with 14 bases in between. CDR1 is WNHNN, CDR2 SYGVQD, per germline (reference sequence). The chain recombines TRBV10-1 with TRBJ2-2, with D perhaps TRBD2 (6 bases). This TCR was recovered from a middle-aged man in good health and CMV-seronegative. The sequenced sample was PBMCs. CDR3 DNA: TGCGCCAGCAGGGGACTCCCTGCCGACACCGGGGAGCTGTTTTTT. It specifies CASRGLPADTGELFF.